Below are 23 T cell receptor beta chains sequenced from a single sample in a study of beta chain features in type 1 diabetes. Points from the study as a whole: Type 1 diabetes patients showed a moderate but significant shortening of TCRB CDR3s in all four CD4+ subsets.

Their antigens remain unidentified. The whole isolated RNA underwent reverse transcription, so sequencing captured expressed TCRB transcripts. This table comes from immunoSEQ multiplex PCR, and its TCRdb copy is limited to in-frame clones, with some not included. This table holds roughly 300,000 clones, approximately 10% found once. The sample taken for sequencing was central memory CD4+ T cells from blood. Receptor source: a man younger than 45 with type 1 diabetes.

For this clone: This CDR3 is also generated by other DNA sequences in the sample. J is TRBJ2-5 and V is TRBV20-1, with no clear D. Germline CDR1 DFQATT, CDR2 SNEGSKA (reference sequence). Trimming took 1 base from V and 4 from J, leaving 4 bases between them. The CDR3 extends over 11 amino acids. Here the CDR3 reads CSARGGETQYF. The DNA of the CDR3 is TGCAGTGCTAGAGGCGGAGAGACCCAGTACTTC.

This clone turned up a few times. CDR3 nucleotides: TGTGCCTGGAGCCAGGGTTCTAAGGTTCAGCCCCAGCATTTT. This gives the protein CAWSQGSKVQPQHF. This chain uses TRBV30 with TRBJ1-5; D is perhaps TRBD1 (5 bases). Germline loops: CDR1 GTSNPN, CDR2 SVGIG (reference sequence). Trimming removed 3 bases at V and 6 bases at J, with 15 bases between. The CDR3 runs to 14 residues. Variable domain in full (rest from reference TRBV30 and TRBJ1-5): SQTIHQWPATLVQPVGSPLSLECTVEGTSNPNLYWYRQAAGRGLQLLFYSVGIGQISSEVPQNLSASRPQDRQFILSSKKLLLSDSGFYLCAWSQGSKVQPQHFGDGTRLSIL.

This chain uses TRBV7-2 with TRBJ1-1, with no clear D. The CDR3 has 13 amino acids. Trimming left V 6 bases short and J 8 bases short, with 16 bases between. CDR1 and CDR2 (germline): SGHTA, FQGNSA. The CDR3 region has the DNA TGTGCCAGCAGACCTCAACAGATTTCAGAAGCTTTCTTT. Protein sequence: CASRPQQISEAFF.

The rearrangement uses TRBV6-1 and TRBJ2-5, with D uncertain. CDR3 length equals 15 residues. V lost 1 base and J 2 bases, leaving 11 bases between the germline ends. Germline V gene sequence: CDR1 MNHNS, CDR2 SASEGT. This chain's CDR3 is CASSEGFRDQETQYF. The CDR3 DNA reads TGTGCCAGCAGTGAAGGGTTTCGCGATCAAGAGACCCAGTACTTC.

J is TRBJ2-5 and V is TRBV5-5; 8 bases match TRBD1. The length of the CDR3 is 16 residues. Germline CDR1 SGHKS, CDR2 YYEKEE (reference sequence). With 1 base clipped from V and 5 bases from J, the junction kept 10 bases outside the gene matches. The chain's CDR3 is CASSLPSTGAWETQYF. DNA of the CDR3: TGTGCCAGCAGCTTGCCCTCGACAGGGGCCTGGGAGACCCAGTACTTC.

The CDR3 loop reads CASSQLNLAYEQYF. The CDR3 bases are TGCGCCAGCAGTCAACTCAATTTAGCCTACGAGCAGTACTTC. The gene calls are TRBV23-1 and TRBJ2-7; D is undetermined. TRBV23-1 has ORF status, its function being uncertain. Trimming took 2 bases from V and 2 from J, leaving 10 bases between them. The CDR3 sequence is 14 residues long.

This clone has more than one count but fewer than ten. The gene calls are TRBV5-6 and TRBJ2-3, with 12 nucleotides matching TRBD1. CDR1 and CDR2 (germline): SGHDT, YYEEEE. The CDR3 is made up of 17 amino acids. Unmatched junction bases numbered 8, after V lost 3 bases and J lost 3 bases. The CDR3 spells CASSWGTGGAFTDTQYF. CDR3 in DNA: TGTGCCAGCAGCTGGGGGACAGGGGGCGCTTTTACAGATACGCAGTATTTT.

This clone came up a few times. CDR3 loop: CASSYERGGGYTF. In nucleotides, the CDR3 is TGTGCCAGCAGTTACGAGAGAGGAGGTGGCTACACCTTC. This chain links TRBV6-5 with TRBJ1-2; D remains unclear. The germline V and J ends were trimmed by 2 bases and 7 bases, with 11 bases remaining between them. This CDR3 comprises 13 residues. The germline V gene has CDR1 MNHEY and CDR2 SVGAGI.

V is TRBV4-3 and J is TRBJ2-6; D uncertain. Trimming removed 3 bases at V and 0 bases at J, with 9 bases between. This CDR3 comprises 16 residues. CDR1 LGHNA and CDR2 YSLEER come from the germline V gene. The CDR3: CASSHGRYSGANVLTF. Written as DNA, the CDR3 is TGCGCCAGCAGCCACGGACGGTACTCTGGGGCCAACGTCCTGACTTTC.

There are a few counts of this clone. Compared with germline, one end of the junction differs, possibly owing to a read error. This chain joins TRBV7-7 and TRBJ2-7; D perhaps matches TRBD2 (5 bases). This CDR3 spans 14 amino acids. Germline CDR1 and CDR2: SSHAT and FNYEAQ (reference sequence). The CDR3 protein is CASSPGGPTYEQYF. As DNA, the CDR3 is TGTGCTAGCAGCCCGGGCGGGCCTACCTACGAGCAGTACTTC.

This clone was seen a few times. This sequence joins TRBV4-3 and TRBJ2-2; 8 nucleotides line up with TRBD2. V lost 2 bases and J lost 1; bases outside the gene matches: 3. Germline CDR1 and CDR2: LGHNA and YSLEER. CDR3 length equals 16 residues. The CDR3 DNA reads as TGCGCCAGCAGCCAACTAAGCGGGGGGAACACCGGGGAGCTGTTTTTT. Its translation is CASSQLSGGNTGELFF.

This clone was seen a handful of times. The chain links TRBV18 to TRBJ2-6; D not resolved. V was shortened by 4 bases and J by 0 bases, with 16 bases between the two germline ends. The CDR3 covers 18 residues. CDR1 KGHSH and CDR2 LQKENI come from the germline V gene. DNA of the CDR3: TGTGCCAGCTCACAGGTACGGGCTATGAGCTCTGGGGCCAACGTCCTGACTTTC. Its protein product is CASSQVRAMSSGANVLTF.

V is TRBV9 and J is TRBJ2-7, with 7 bases identical to TRBD1. Germline assignment: CDR1 SGDLS and CDR2 YYNGEE. Unmatched junction bases numbered 4, after V lost 0 bases and J lost 7 bases. The CDR3 covers 13 residues. DNA of the CDR3: TGTGCCAGCAGCGTAGAAAGGGGGCATGAGCAGTACTTC. It codes for CASSVERGHEQYF.

The rearrangement links TRBV2 to TRBJ1-5; perhaps TRBD1 as D (5 bases). This CDR3 has 13 residues. V was trimmed by 10 bases and J by 3 bases, leaving 13 bases between them. CDR1 and CDR2 from the germline V gene are SNHLY and FYNNEI. CDR3 sequence reads: CATRGEANQPQHF. CDR3 nucleotide sequence: TGTGCCACCAGAGGGGAGGCCAATCAGCCCCAGCATTTT.

The table lists this clone with a few counts. The identical CDR3 is also encoded by other nucleotide sequences in the sample. The chain links TRBV27 to TRBJ1-2; D remains ambiguous. The V gene's germline CDR1 is MNHEY and CDR2 SMNVEV (reference sequence). V lost 2 bases and J 2 bases, leaving 6 bases between the germline ends. The CDR3 extends over 13 amino acids. CDR3 sequence reads: CASSLGRNYGYTF. The CDR3 region has the DNA TGTGCCAGCAGTTTAGGGAGAAACTATGGCTACACCTTC.

This clone was seen repeatedly, ten times or more. V and J are TRBV30 and TRBJ2-1, with 9 bases identical to TRBD2. CDR3 length: 14 residues. From germline, CDR1 is GTSNPN and CDR2 SVGIG (reference sequence). The J segment lost 5 bases and the V segment lost 5 bases, leaving 7 bases of the junction unmatched. The CDR3 loop reads CAWAASGADNEQFF. The CDR3 region has the DNA TGTGCCTGGGCGGCTAGCGGGGCCGACAATGAGCAGTTCTTC. Looking up the rest from reference TRBV30 and TRBJ2-1 gives the full variable domain: SQTIHQWPATLVQPVGSPLSLECTVEGTSNPNLYWYRQAAGRGLQLLFYSVGIGQISSEVPQNLSASRPQDRQFILSSKKLLLSDSGFYLCAWAASGADNEQFFGPGTRLTVL.

The chain employs TRBV14 and TRBJ2-6; D is unclear. V lost 3 bases, J lost 11 bases, and 14 bases lay in between. There are 14 residues in the CDR3. Germline values: CDR1 SGHDN, CDR2 FVKESK. CDR3 bases: TGTGCCAGCAGCCAGACGGTCACCGTGGACGTCCTGACTTTC. This gives the protein CASSQTVTVDVLTF.

This clone was picked up a small number of times. V gene TRBV5-4 combines with J gene TRBJ2-5, with D unresolved. Per the germline V gene, CDR1 is SGHNT and CDR2 is YYREEE (reference sequence). Deletions cut 2 bases from V and 4 bases from J, with 9 bases between. The CDR3 contains 13 residues. In nucleotides, the CDR3 is TGTGCCAGCAGCTTCCCACAAAGAGAGACCCAGTACTTC. Encoded protein: CASSFPQRETQYF. Drawing the rest from reference TRBV5-4 and TRBJ2-5, the complete variable domain is ETGVTQSPTHLIKTRGQQVTLRCSSQSGHNTVSWYQQALGQGPQFIFQYYREEENGRGNFPPRFSGLQFPNYSSELNVNALELDDSALYLCASSFPQRETQYFGPGTRLLVL.

The V gene is TRBV5-1, the J gene TRBJ1-1; 10 nucleotides align to TRBD1. V lost 0 bases, J lost 1 base, and 0 bases stayed unmatched. The length of the CDR3 is 15 residues. CDR1 and CDR2 (germline): SGHRS, YFSETQ. CDR3 sequence: CASSLGQGANTEAFF. The DNA of the CDR3 is TGCGCCAGCAGCTTGGGACAGGGGGCGAACACTGAAGCTTTCTTT.

This clone rates as medium-sized (0.01 to 0.1%). This CDR3 is also generated by other DNA sequences in the sample. J is TRBJ2-3 and V is TRBV7-2; D is ambiguous. V gave up 0 bases and J gave up 6 bases, with 7 bases separating them. The CDR3 sequence is 13 residues long. Germline lookup yields CDR1 SGHTA and CDR2 FQGNSA. Here the CDR3 DNA reads TGTGCCAGCAGCTTAGCCTTAGGGGATACGCAGTATTTT. It is translated as CASSLALGDTQYF.

The chain couples TRBV10-3 to TRBJ2-5; D not resolved. The germline V gene has CDR1 ENHRY and CDR2 SYGVKD. V was trimmed by 0 bases and J by 4 bases, leaving 12 bases between them. This CDR3 has 15 amino acids. CDR3 residues: CAISESAVSGETQYF. The CDR3 DNA follows: TGTGCCATCAGTGAGTCGGCAGTAAGTGGAGAGACCCAGTACTTC.

In this sample, this clone turned up a few times. The chain recombines TRBV19 with TRBJ2-7, with TRBD1 matching over 9 bases. This CDR3 is 14 amino acids long. With V trimmed by 2 bases and J by 3 bases, 2 bases remained unmatched. The germline gives CDR1 LNHDA, CDR2 SQIVND (reference sequence). The CDR3 reads CASSIRDRDYEQYF. In nucleotides, the CDR3 is TGTGCCAGTAGTATACGGGACAGGGACTACGAGCAGTACTTC.

This clone was counted a few times. The chain combines TRBV7-7 with TRBJ1-4, with a possible D match to TRBD1 (6 bases). The CDR3 has 15 amino acids. Trimming left V 5 bases short and J 2 bases short, with 12 bases between. CDR1 is SSHAT and CDR2 is FNYEAQ in the germline V gene (reference sequence). The CDR3 region is CASSLRQGTNEKLFF. DNA for the CDR3: TGTGCCAGCAGCCTAAGGCAGGGGACTAATGAAAAACTGTTTTTT.